This T cell receptor beta chain was recorded in a study of cytomegalovirus exposure and HLA in healthy donors. Trimming stripped 1 base from V and 4 bases from J, with 13 bases between. Germline CDR1 and CDR2: SGHTA and FQGNSA. CDR3 length: 15 amino acids. The sample holds one count of this clone. PCR primers comprised 60 Vbeta and 13 Jbeta primers. Some clones are missing from TCRdb's copy, which holds only in-frame ones; the method was immunoSEQ multiplex PCR. The sample includes 100,000 to 150,000 clones, about three quarters of them seen just once. The specimen sequenced was PBMCs. V is TRBV7-2 and J is TRBJ1-2; a possible D gene is TRBD1 (5 bases). The sequence was collected from a middle-aged woman in good health and CMV-seropositive. The CDR3 protein is CASSLDRPNPYGYTF. CDR3 nucleotide sequence: TGTGCCAGCAGCTTAGACAGGCCAAACCCCTATGGCTACACCTTC.